The present TCR beta chain was sequenced within a study of T cell responses to AZD1222 COVID-19 vaccine. Study conclusions and caveats: No repertoire was sampled before or during the peak T cell response, only after it. White British donors predominated, females outnumbered males, and clonal diversity was possibly underestimated.

Trimming cost V 4 bases and J 8 bases; bases outside gene matches: 7. Germline lookup yields CDR1 SGDLS and CDR2 YYNGEE. The CDR3 spans 13 residues. To note about this clone: What it binds is not known.

Data came from immunoSEQ multiplex PCR; TCRdb stores just in-frame clones and leaves some out. Seen here are 60,000 to 85,000 clones, 87% observed once, and the top ten hold around 18%. This receptor was obtained from an adult who received the AZD1222 COVID-19 vaccine. This chain uses TRBV9 with TRBJ1-1; 8 nucleotides match TRBD1. The material was peripheral blood, obtained 28 days after the second AZD1222 dose. In DNA form, the CDR3 reads TGTGCCAGCAGCTTGATTCCAGGGGGCGAAGCTTTCTTT. It translates to CASSLIPGGEAFF.